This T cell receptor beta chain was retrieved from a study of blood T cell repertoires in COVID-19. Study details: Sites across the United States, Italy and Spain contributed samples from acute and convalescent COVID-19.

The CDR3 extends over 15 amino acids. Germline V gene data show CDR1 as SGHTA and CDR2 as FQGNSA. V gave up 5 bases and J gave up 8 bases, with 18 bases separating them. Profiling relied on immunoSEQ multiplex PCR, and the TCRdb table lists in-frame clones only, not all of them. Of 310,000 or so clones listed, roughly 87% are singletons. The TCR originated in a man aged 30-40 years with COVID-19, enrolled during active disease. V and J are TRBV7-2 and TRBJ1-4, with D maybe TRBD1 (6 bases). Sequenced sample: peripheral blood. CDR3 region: CASSGGRGDWEKLFF. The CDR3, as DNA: TGTGCCAGCAGCGGGGGCAGGGGAGATTGGGAAAAACTGTTTTTT. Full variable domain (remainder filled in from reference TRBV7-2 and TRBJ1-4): GAGVSQSPSNKVTEKGKDVELRCDPISGHTALYWYRQSLGQGLEFLIYFQGNSAPDKSGLPSDRFSAERTGGSVSTLTIQRTQQEDSAVYLCASSGGRGDWEKLFFGSGTQLSVL.